The rows below give T cell receptor beta chains drawn from one sample of a study of blood T cell repertoires in COVID-19. Assay used: immunoSEQ multiplex PCR; TCRdb lists only in-frame clones, some missing. The top ten hold approximately 4.5% of the sample, which has 300,000 to 350,000 clones, roughly 89% seen once. Source material: PBMCs or T cells enriched from blood (not recorded which). The receptor source for this set is a woman between 18 and 30 years old with acute COVID-19. Both conserved end residues are part of each CDR3. The D gene is left open where the match is weak. A row's size may be missing; if present it is once, few, many or a size class.

>TRBD1|TRBV28|once|TRBJ1-2
TGTGCCAGCAGTTTATGGACAGGGGGCTGGGCCTTC
CASSLWTGGWAF
>TRBD2|TRBV7-2|once|TRBJ2-1
TGTGCCAGCAGCGCCTCACTAGCGGGAACCCTTATCGGAGGTGAGCAGTTCTTC
CASSASLAGTLIGGEQFF
>TRBD2|TRBV19|NA|TRBJ2-2
TGTGCCAGTAAAGCTAGCGGGAGGGTCCACACCGGGGAGCTGTTTTTT
CASKASGRVHTGELFF
>TRBD1|TRBV13|NA|TRBJ1-1
TGTGCCAGCAGCCTTACAGGGGAGGACACTGAAGCTTTCTTT
CASSLTGEDTEAFF
>TRBD1|TRBV15|NA|TRBJ2-2
TGTGCCACCAGCATCCGGGACAGGGGAGCCGGGGAGCTGTTTTTT
CATSIRDRGAGELFF
>TRBD1|TRBV19|few|TRBJ2-7
TGTGCCAGTAGACACCTACAGGGGGCCGTCTACGAGCAGTACTTC
CASRHLQGAVYEQYF
>TRBD2|TRBV28|NA|TRBJ2-7
TGTGCCAGCAGTTTCCCTAGCGGGAGTTACGAGCAGTACTTC
CASSFPSGSYEQYF
>NA|TRBV2|NA|TRBJ2-7
TGTGCCAGCTTACGCGGATCCCTCAGGGGCGAGCAGTACTTC
CASLRGSLRGEQYF
>TRBD2|TRBV28|NA|TRBJ2-1
TGTGCCAGCAGTTTAGCGGGAGCAGGGTCCTACAATGAGCAGTTCTTC
CASSLAGAGSYNEQFF
>TRBD2|TRBV4-2|NA|TRBJ2-1
TGTGCCAGCAGCCAAGAGCCCTGGGCGGGAGTGTACAATGAGCAGTTCTTC
CASSQEPWAGVYNEQFF
>TRBD1|TRBV5-1|NA|TRBJ2-5
TGCGCCAGCACCCAGGACAGGGCTCGGGAGACCCAGTACTTC
CASTQDRARETQYF
>TRBD2|TRBV11-3|NA|TRBJ2-1
TGTGCCAGCAGCCCAATGACTAGCGGGAGGGCCCTTGGCAATGAGCAGTTCTTC
CASSPMTSGRALGNEQFF
>TRBD2|TRBV13|NA|TRBJ2-7
TGTGCCAGCAGCTCAGGACTAGCGGGGTTTTACGAGCAGTACTTC
CASSSGLAGFYEQYF
>TRBD1|TRBV6-5|few|TRBJ1-6
TGTGCCAGCAGGGGACAGGCGGAAACATCACCCCTCCACTTT
CASRGQAETSPLHF
>NA|TRBV19|NA|TRBJ2-1
TGTGCCAGTACCACCGACAGATACAATGAGCAGTTCTTC
CASTTDRYNEQFF
>TRBD2|TRBV2|NA|TRBJ2-1
TGTGCCAGCAGTGCCGGGACTATATCGTGGAATGAGCAGTTCTTC
CASSAGTISWNEQFF
>NA|TRBV5-1|NA|TRBJ2-7
TGCGCCAGCAGCTTGGGGGAGGACGAGCAGTACTTC
CASSLGEDEQYF
>NA|TRBV7-8|NA|TRBJ1-5
TGTGCCAGCAGCCCGACAGGAACTTATAGCAATCAGCCCCAGCATTTT
CASSPTGTYSNQPQHF
>NA|TRBV27|NA|TRBJ1-1
TGTGCCAGCAGAATTGGACAGACTGAAGCTTTCTTT
CASRIGQTEAFF
>NA|TRBV7-6|NA|TRBJ1-6
TGTGCCAGCACCACAGGGTTCCCGAATTCACCCCTCCACTTT
CASTTGFPNSPLHF
>NA|TRBV5-1|NA|TRBJ1-2
TGCGCCAGCAGCTTCGACCGGGACATGAGACGCTATGGCTACACCTTC
CASSFDRDMRRYGYTF
>TRBD2|TRBV3-1/TRBV3-2|NA|TRBJ2-3
TGTGCCAGCAGCCATCCCCTAGCGGGAGGCGGGGATACGCAGTATTTT
CASSHPLAGGGDTQYF
>NA|TRBV5-1|NA|TRBJ2-2
TGCGCCACTACGGAGGGGCCGAGGGACACCGGGGAGCTGTTTTTT
CATTEGPRDTGELFF
>TRBD1|TRBV6-5|NA|TRBJ1-1
TGTGCCAGCAGCCAAGGAAGGGGGCTTAACACTGAAGCTTTCTTT
CASSQGRGLNTEAFF
>NA|TRBV11-2|NA|TRBJ1-3
TGTGCCAGCAGCTTAGGCGGCGTCCTGACAGCTGGAAACACCATATATTTT
CASSLGGVLTAGNTIYF
>TRBD1|TRBV19|NA|TRBJ1-5
TGTGCTAGTAGTGGCACAGGGGGCGCGTTGAGCAATCAGCCCCAGCATTTT
CASSGTGGALSNQPQHF
>TRBD2|TRBV7-8|NA|TRBJ2-5
TGTGCCAGCAGCATTAGGGGACTAGCGGGAGAGACCCAGTACTTC
CASSIRGLAGETQYF
>TRBD2|TRBV24-1|NA|TRBJ2-3
TGTGCCACCAGTGCTTTAGCGGGAGAGACAGATACGCAGTATTTT
CATSALAGETDTQYF
>TRBD1|TRBV7-6|NA|TRBJ1-2
TGTGCCAGCAGCCCCGGGACAGGGTCCCTCTGGGGCTACACCTTC
CASSPGTGSLWGYTF
>NA|TRBV28|NA|TRBJ2-2
TGTGCCAGCCCTTCGGGAGTGACCGGGGAGCTGTTTTTT
CASPSGVTGELFF
>NA|TRBV18|NA|TRBJ1-5
TGTGCCAGCTCACCAACGGGGGGGAATCAGCCCCAGCATTTT
CASSPTGGNQPQHF
>NA|TRBV19|few|TRBJ1-1
TGTGCCAGTAGTAAACATCAGGGGAACACTGAAGCTTTCTTT
CASSKHQGNTEAFF
>NA|TRBV19|once|TRBJ1-2
TGTGCCAGTAGCCCGGGACATACTTCTAACTATGGCTACACCTTC
CASSPGHTSNYGYTF
>NA|TRBV15|NA|TRBJ1-1
TGTGCCACCAGCAGCCGGCAGGGGAACACTGAAGCTTTCTTT
CATSSRQGNTEAFF
>TRBD1|TRBV7-9|NA|TRBJ2-2
TGTGCCAGCAGCTGGACAGGGGGATACACCGGGGAGCTGTTTTTT
CASSWTGGYTGELFF
>TRBD1|TRBV24-1|NA|TRBJ1-2
TGTGCCACCGCAAGGACAGGGGATCCTAACTATGGCTACACCTTC
CATARTGDPNYGYTF
>NA|TRBV2|NA|TRBJ1-6
TGTGCCAGCAGCCCCCCGAGGGCGGGTTCACCCCTCCACTTT
CASSPPRAGSPLHF